This record looks at one T cell receptor beta chain sequence and its context. Its antigen is as yet unknown. The sample is drawn from a study of shared clonotypes between healthy human individuals. Findings and limits, study-wide: Of the naive CD4 clonotypes, roughly 5% were shared across a handful of donors. The small donor group covered limited genetic and exposure diversity.

Clones were read by immunoSEQ multiplex PCR, and TCRdb kept only the in-frame ones, dropping some. Of about 1.5 million clones listed, 96% are singletons. The CDR3 is 18 amino acids. The V gene's germline CDR1 is LGHNA and CDR2 YNFKEQ. V trimming: 0 bases; J trimming: 5 bases; junction bases outside the gene matches: 11. Sequences were obtained from naive CD4+ T cells sorted from blood. Subset of the sample: CD45RA+ positively selected. This sequence was found in a man aged 25 to 45 in good health. The chain couples TRBV4-2 to TRBJ2-3; 10 nucleotides agree with TRBD2. CDR3 sequence reads: CASSQEGASGRLGDTQYF. The CDR3 DNA reads TGTGCCAGCAGCCAAGAAGGGGCTAGCGGGAGACTGGGAGATACGCAGTATTTT.